This entry lists 23 T cell receptor beta chains sequenced from one sample in a study of blood T cell repertoires in COVID-19. TCRdb's copy holds only in-frame clones and misses some; the assay was immunoSEQ multiplex PCR. The data contain approximately 28,000 clones, under 80% of them singletons. The sequencing sample was made of peripheral blood. Receptor source: a woman in her seventies with active or convalescent COVID-19.

The genes are TRBV14 and TRBJ1-1; the D is unclear. This CDR3 has 16 amino acids. V shed 1 base and J shed 6 bases, with 18 bases lying between them. CDR1 SGHDN and CDR2 FVKESK come from the germline V gene. CDR3 amino acids: CASSQVHVAVWAEAFF. The CDR3 DNA is TGTGCCAGCAGCCAAGTTCATGTAGCGGTTTGGGCTGAAGCTTTCTTT.

The rearrangement uses TRBV29-1 and TRBJ2-7, with 8 positions matching TRBD1. Losses at the gene ends were 7 bases for V and 1 base for J; bases not matched to a gene: 9. The CDR3 runs 14 residues. Germline lookup yields CDR1 SQVTM and CDR2 ANQGSEA. The CDR3 spells CSAGWTGKSYEQYF. The CDR3 DNA follows: TGCAGCGCCGGATGGACAGGGAAATCCTACGAGCAGTACTTC.

The chain carries TRBV7-3 and TRBJ1-1; D not certain. The length of the CDR3 is 14 residues. Trimming took 1 base from V and 4 from J, leaving 10 bases between them. In germline, CDR1 is SGHTA, CDR2 FQGTGA. In DNA, the CDR3 is TGTGCCAGCAGCTTAAACGGGCGGGCCACTGAAGCTTTCTTT. Encoded protein: CASSLNGRATEAFF.

The chain recombines TRBV6-5 with TRBJ2-1; D perhaps matches TRBD2 (7 bases). This CDR3 is built from 13 residues. From germline, CDR1 is MNHEY and CDR2 SVGAGI. Trimming removed 5 bases from V and 8 bases from J, with 13 bases in between. For the CDR3, the DNA is TGTGCCAGCAGTCTAGGGGGGGGCCATGAGCAGTTCTTC. This gives the protein CASSLGGGHEQFF.

For the CDR3, the DNA is TGTGCCAGCAGCCAGAGCGGGGATATGAACACTGAAGCTTTCTTT. Translation: CASSQSGDMNTEAFF. This chain joins TRBV3-1 (or the pseudogene TRBV3-2) and TRBJ1-1; D is unclear. CDR1 is LGHDT and CDR2 is YNNKEL in the germline V gene (reference sequence). The CDR3 consists of 15 residues. The V gene lost 3 bases and the J gene lost 0 bases, with 11 bases spanning the gap.

The V gene is TRBV6-2 or TRBV6-3, the J gene TRBJ2-7, with 10 positions matching TRBD2. Germline CDR1 and CDR2: MNHEY and SVGEGT. The V gene end was trimmed by 2 bases and the J gene end by 10 bases; junction bases not matched to a gene: 11. This CDR3 spans 15 amino acids. The DNA of the CDR3 is TGTGCCAGCAGTTACGAGGCTAGCGGGAGCCGAGGTCAGTACTTC. As protein: CASSYEASGSRGQYF.

DNA for the CDR3: TGTGCCAGCAGCCCTCAGATGATCTCCTATAATTCACCCCTCCACTTT. Its protein is CASSPQMISYNSPLHF. The V call is TRBV7-8, the J call TRBJ1-6; D is uncertain. The length of the CDR3 is 16 residues. Trimming pared 5 bases from V and 0 bases from J, leaving 11 bases between. In germline, CDR1 is SGHVS, CDR2 FQNEAQ.

This clone qualifies as medium-sized. The same CDR3 also results from other DNA sequences found in this sample. J is TRBJ2-3 and V is TRBV19; perhaps TRBD1 as D (6 bases). The CDR3 sequence is 15 residues long. V lost 3 bases and J 1 base, leaving 11 bases between the germline ends. The germline gives CDR1 LNHDA, CDR2 SQIVND (reference sequence). The CDR3: CASSMGAAGTDTQYF. Written as DNA, the CDR3 is TGTGCCAGTAGTATGGGGGCCGCCGGCACAGATACGCAGTATTTT.

This clone was seen just once. The rearrangement uses TRBV27 and TRBJ2-7; TRBD2 matches at 14 bases. The CDR3 length is 16 residues. V was pared by 6 bases and J by 3 bases, with 7 bases of the junction left unmatched. Per germline, CDR1 MNHEY and CDR2 SMNVEV (reference sequence). The CDR3 is CASRSGLAGAYYEQYF. The CDR3 bases are TGTGCCAGCAGATCGGGACTAGCGGGAGCTTACTACGAGCAGTACTTC.

V is TRBV13 and J is TRBJ2-7; possibly TRBD1 for D (5 bases). The V end was cut by 6 bases, the J end by 4 bases, with 13 bases between. This CDR3 is built from 13 residues. Germline assignment: CDR1 PRHDT and CDR2 FYEKMQ (reference sequence). CDR3 loop: CASSPGIGYEQYF. Written as DNA, the CDR3 is TGTGCCAGCAGTCCAGGGATTGGTTACGAGCAGTACTTC.

V is TRBV5-1 and J is TRBJ2-5; D is perhaps TRBD1 (6 bases). There are 13 residues in the CDR3. Looked up from germline, CDR1 is SGHRS and CDR2 is YFSETQ. V was cut by 6 bases and J by 1 base, with 10 bases left in between. CDR3: CASTRGTQETQYF. The CDR3, as DNA: TGCGCCAGCACGAGGGGGACCCAAGAGACCCAGTACTTC.

The chain combines TRBV28 with TRBJ2-3, with D possibly TRBD2 on 5 matching bases. From germline, CDR1 is MDHEN and CDR2 SYDVKM. V was pared by 2 bases and J by 1 base, with 10 bases between. The CDR3 contains 15 residues. CDR3 sequence (DNA): TGTGCCAGCAGTTTAGCGGGCCTGGGCACAGATACGCAGTATTTT. It encodes CASSLAGLGTDTQYF. The variable domain in full, completed from reference TRBV28 and TRBJ2-3, reads DVKVTQSSRYLVKRTGEKVFLECVQDMDHENMFWYRQDPGLGLRLIYFSYDVKMKEKGDIPEGYSVSREKKERFSLILESASTNQTSMYLCASSLAGLGTDTQYFGPGTRLTVL.

The chain is built from TRBV3-1 (or the pseudogene TRBV3-2) and TRBJ1-2; 8 bases agree with TRBD1. V lost 0 bases and J lost 4; bases outside the gene matches: 4. This CDR3 is 15 amino acids long. Per the germline V gene, CDR1 is LGHDT and CDR2 is YNNKEL (reference sequence). CDR3: CASSQEGGQGYGYTF. CDR3 in DNA: TGTGCCAGCAGCCAAGAAGGCGGACAGGGCTATGGCTACACCTTC.

This chain links TRBV5-1 with TRBJ2-3; maybe TRBD2 (6 bases). Germline V CDR1 and CDR2: SGHRS, YFSETQ. The CDR3 covers 17 residues. Trimming left V 4 bases short and J 0 bases short, with 18 bases between. CDR3 DNA sequence: TGCGCCAGCAGCGCCACCGCCAGCGGGTTTAGCACAGATACGCAGTATTTT. This gives the protein CASSATASGFSTDTQYF.

This chain uses TRBV7-2 with TRBJ2-7; D gene ambiguous. This CDR3 contains 11 residues. CDR1 and CDR2 from the germline V gene are SGHTA and FQGNSA. V was pared by 5 bases and J by 3 bases, with 5 bases between. CDR3 sequence reads: CASSPLYEQYF. CDR3 DNA: TGTGCCAGCAGCCCCCTCTACGAGCAGTACTTC.

The gene calls are TRBV19 and TRBJ1-3; D is ambiguous. V lost 6 bases and J 7 bases, leaving 10 bases between the germline ends. The CDR3 covers 12 residues. Germline V gene sequence: CDR1 LNHDA, CDR2 SQIVND (reference sequence). The CDR3 DNA reads TGTGCCAGTAGCACGCAGAAGAACACCATATATTTT. Protein sequence: CASSTQKNTIYF.

The chain links TRBV25-1 to TRBJ1-4; perhaps TRBD1 as D (6 bases). The CDR3 is made up of 16 amino acids. Trimming cost V 1 base and J 3 bases, with 12 bases left between them. CDR1 and CDR2 (germline): MGHDK, SYGVNS. CDR3 region: CASSESSRGPNEKLFF. The CDR3 DNA reads as TGTGCCAGCAGTGAATCGAGCAGGGGTCCTAATGAAAAACTGTTTTTT.

The chain is built from TRBV7-9 and TRBJ2-7; D gene ambiguous. This CDR3 is 12 amino acids long. Trimming took 5 bases from V and 10 from J, leaving 15 bases between them. Per germline, CDR1 SEHNR and CDR2 FQNEAQ (reference sequence). Here the CDR3 reads CASSPRLIFQYF. The CDR3 DNA reads as TGTGCCAGCAGCCCCCGACTGATTTTCCAGTACTTC.

This chain connects TRBV7-8 to TRBJ2-2, with 7 bases fitting TRBD1. The CDR3 totals 17 residues. Per germline, CDR1 SGHVS and CDR2 FQNEAQ. The V segment lost 1 base and the J segment 7 bases; nucleotides outside the gene matches: 12. The CDR3 spells CASSLVQRDRNYGELFF. The DNA for the CDR3 is TGTGCCAGCAGCTTAGTACAACGGGACAGAAATTACGGGGAGCTGTTTTTT.

This rearrangement joins TRBV24-1 to TRBJ2-1; 7 positions agree with TRBD2. The CDR3 consists of 17 residues. Germline trimming cut 4 bases from V and 7 bases from J; bases unmatched to any gene: 15. Looked up from germline, CDR1 is KGHDR and CDR2 is SFDVKD. CDR3 in DNA: TGTGCCACCAGTGACTCCGGGCGGGGGAGGATGTGGAATGAGCAGTTCTTC. It codes for CATSDSGRGRMWNEQFF.

V is TRBV7-8 and J is TRBJ2-7; 7 positions match TRBD2. The CDR3 consists of 15 residues. Trimming removed 7 bases from V and 6 bases from J; junction bases left unmatched: 15. The germline V gene encodes CDR1 SGHVS and CDR2 FQNEAQ. CDR3 amino acids: CASNPSGLEMGEQYF. The CDR3 DNA sequence: TGTGCCAGCAATCCCAGTGGACTAGAAATGGGCGAGCAGTACTTC.

The J gene is TRBJ1-4, the V gene TRBV2; weak D call: TRBD1 (6 bases). The CDR3 runs to 15 residues. V was cut by 6 bases and J by 5 bases, with 16 bases left in between. From germline, CDR1 is SNHLY and CDR2 FYNNEI. The CDR3, as DNA: TGTGCCAGCAGCGCTCCCAGGGGCGCGAATGAAAAACTGTTTTTT. Protein sequence: CASSAPRGANEKLFF.

This chain connects TRBV10-3 to TRBJ2-1; 10 positions agree with TRBD1. Trimming at V came to 8 bases and at J to 9 bases, leaving 1 base not matched to a gene. Germline assignment: CDR1 ENHRY and CDR2 SYGVKD. This CDR3 has 11 residues. CDR3 nucleotides: TGTGCCATCGGGGACAGGGGTGAGCAGTTCTTC. Protein sequence: CAIGDRGEQFF.